This passage covers 23 T cell receptor beta chains from one sample sequenced in a study of T cells in Graves' hyperthyroidism and ophthalmopathy. The CDR3 regions of TCR beta were amplified from RNA transcripts. TCR CDR3 regions were first amplified by RT-PCR with HTBI primers. In TCRdb, the multiplex PCR reads were re-called with MiXCR into one record per CDR3 protein. The sample contains hundreds of thousands of distinct CDR3 sequences, just under 25% of which appear only once. The sample taken for sequencing was blood. The origin of the receptors is a man over 45 with Graves' hyperthyroidism.

The rearrangement joins TRBV5-5 to TRBJ2-1; 7 bases map to TRBD2. Germline V lookup: CDR1 SGHKS, CDR2 YYEKEE (reference sequence). V lost 5 bases, J lost 8 bases, and 10 bases stayed unmatched. This CDR3 spans 14 amino acids. CDR3 residues: CASSSGGGTHEQFF. The CDR3 DNA follows: TGTGCCAGCAGTTCGGGGGGAGGAACCCATGAGCAGTTCTTC. Drawing the rest from reference TRBV5-5 and TRBJ2-1, the complete variable domain is DAGVTQSPTHLIKTRGQQVTLRCSPISGHKSVSWYQQVLGQGPQFIFQYYEKEERGRGNFPDRFSARQFPNYSSELNVNALLLGDSALYLCASSSGGGTHEQFFGPGTRLTVL.

There are a few counts of this clonotype. This chain connects TRBV6-1 to TRBJ2-2, with 8 bases matching TRBD2. Germline CDR1 is MNHNS and CDR2 is SASEGT. CDR3 length: 15 residues. With V trimmed by 6 bases and J by 8 bases, 11 bases remained unmatched. This chain's CDR3 is CASRASGLLGGELFF. The CDR3 DNA reads as TGTGCCAGCAGAGCTAGCGGGCTTCTGGGGGGGGAGCTGTTTTTT.

This clonotype was observed many times. The chain couples TRBV6-1 to TRBJ2-7, with 11 bases that match TRBD2. CDR1 is MNHNS and CDR2 is SASEGT in the germline V gene. This CDR3 has 14 residues. After removal of 8 bases from V and 5 bases from J, the junction contained 8 bases not matched to a gene. The CDR3 is CASGGLADANEQYF. The CDR3 nucleotides are TGTGCCAGCGGGGGACTAGCGGATGCCAACGAGCAGTACTTC.

V is TRBV6-1 and J is TRBJ2-5; the D gene is possibly TRBD1 (5 bases). Germline-derived CDR1 and CDR2 are MNHNS and SASEGT. Trimming took 6 bases from V and 5 from J, leaving 13 bases between them. CDR3 length: 13 amino acids. Written as DNA, the CDR3 is TGTGCCAGCAGCGACAGCTCCGGGGAGACCCAGTACTTC. It specifies CASSDSSGETQYF.

This clonotype appeared a few times. This may be a read error, as it is one base from a much larger clone. The chain couples TRBV7-2 to TRBJ2-7; D might be TRBD1 (5 bases). With 4 bases removed from V and 2 bases from J, the gap between germline ends came to 6 bases. There are 12 residues in the CDR3. Germline CDR1 SGHTA, CDR2 FQGNSA. The CDR3 is CASSWGPYEQYF. In DNA, the CDR3 is TGTGCCAGCAGCTGGGGCCCCTACGAGCAGTACTTC.

The chain recombines TRBV20-1 with TRBJ2-1, with unresolved D. CDR3 size: 10 residues. Germline V CDR1 and CDR2: DFQATT, SNEGSKA (reference sequence). The CDR3 DNA sequence: TGCAGCGTTGAAAACCTTGAGCAGTTCTTC. Translation gives CSVENLEQFF.

This clonotype was detected a few times. The V call is TRBV6-2 or TRBV6-3, the J call TRBJ2-2; D is unresolved. Germline CDR1 reads MNHEY; CDR2 reads SVGEGT. Trimming cost V 8 bases and J 7 bases, with 14 bases left between them. This CDR3 comprises 13 residues. The CDR3 nucleotides read TGTGCCAGCGAGAGTAGGGTGGTCGGGGAGCTGTTTTTT. Protein product: CASESRVVGELFF.

V and J are TRBV7-9 and TRBJ1-1; D is unclear. The germline gives CDR1 SEHNR, CDR2 FQNEAQ (reference sequence). Between the trimmed V and J ends, which lost 2 bases and 6 bases, there was a span of 10 bases. The CDR3 consists of 13 residues. CDR3 sequence: CASSLMSAAEAFF. The CDR3 bases are TGTGCCAGCAGCTTAATGTCGGCTGCTGAAGCTTTCTTT.

Ten or more counts support this clonotype. V and J are TRBV5-1 and TRBJ2-7; 7 nucleotides match TRBD1. Germline loops: CDR1 SGHRS, CDR2 YFSETQ. The junction had 6 bases not matched to a gene; V was cut back by 0 bases and J by 6 bases. The CDR3 totals 14 residues. The CDR3 here is CASSLGQGLSEQYF. The CDR3 bases are TGCGCCAGCAGCTTGGGACAGGGTCTTTCCGAGCAGTACTTC.

The chain uses TRBV24-1 and TRBJ2-3; TRBD2 matches at 10 bases. This CDR3 has 18 residues. V dropped 3 bases and J dropped 1; count of bases not matched to a gene: 9. CDR1 KGHDR and CDR2 SFDVKD come from the germline V gene. The CDR3 DNA reads as TGTGCCACCAGTGATCCAGCGGGAGGGCTCTCGGGCACAGATACGCAGTATTTT. Its protein is CATSDPAGGLSGTDTQYF.

The rearrangement joins TRBV7-2 to TRBJ2-1; 12 nucleotides line up with TRBD2. V lost 4 bases and J lost 8; bases outside the gene matches: 3. Germline-derived CDR1 and CDR2 are SGHTA and FQGNSA. This CDR3 has 14 residues. CDR3 nucleotide sequence: TGTGCCAGCAGCTACGGACTAGCGGGACATGAGCAGTTCTTC. As protein: CASSYGLAGHEQFF.

This chain uses TRBV7-9 with TRBJ2-2; D might be TRBD2 (6 bases). The CDR3 covers 15 residues. Trimming took 5 bases from V and 2 from J, leaving 12 bases between them. Germline values: CDR1 SEHNR, CDR2 FQNEAQ (reference sequence). The CDR3 nucleotides read TGTGCCAGCAGCGGCGGGGATCTTAACACCGGGGAGCTGTTTTTT. This gives the protein CASSGGDLNTGELFF.

Points on this clonotype: This may be a read error, as it is one base from a much larger clone. CDR3 loop: CSAKDGAPGADNERYF. DNA of the CDR3: TGCAGTGCTAAGGATGGCGCCCCGGGAGCAGACAACGAGCGGTACTTC. V is TRBV20-1 and J is TRBJ2-7, with D perhaps matching TRBD2 (6 bases). The CDR3 runs to 16 residues. Germline lookup yields CDR1 DFQATT and CDR2 SNEGSKA (reference sequence).

This clonotype has a handful of counts. The chain uses TRBV6-1 and TRBJ2-1, with 9 bases that match TRBD2. The germline gives CDR1 MNHNS, CDR2 SASEGT. The CDR3 runs to 13 residues. V shed 8 bases, J shed 5 bases, and the junction held 4 bases outside the gene matches. The CDR3 here is CASGGRDDNEQFF. The CDR3, as DNA: TGTGCCAGCGGCGGGAGGGACGACAATGAGCAGTTCTTC.

This clonotype was seen more than once but under ten times. The CDR3 reads CASRDDRTNEQFF. The CDR3 nucleotides are TGCGCCAGCAGGGACGACAGGACCAATGAGCAGTTCTTC. The V gene is TRBV5-1, the J gene TRBJ2-1; D perhaps matches TRBD1 (6 bases). Germline V gives CDR1 SGHRS, CDR2 YFSETQ. The CDR3 runs to 13 residues. With 5 bases removed from V and 6 bases from J, the gap between germline ends came to 12 bases. The full variable domain, in which reference TRBV5-1 and TRBJ2-1 provide the parts outside the CDR3, is KAGVTQTPRYLIKTRGQQVTLSCSPISGHRSVSWYQQTPGQGLQFLFEYFSETQRNKGNFPGRFSGRQFSNSRSEMNVSTLELGDSALYLCASRDDRTNEQFFGPGTRLTVL.

A few counts support this clonotype. The CDR3 DNA reads TGTGCCAGCAGTTCACCTGGACTAGCGGAGAAGTCCTACGAGCAGTACTTC. It encodes CASSSPGLAEKSYEQYF. J is TRBJ2-7 and V is TRBV6-1; 10 bases are a match to TRBD2. The ends lost 5 bases at V and 1 base at J; junction bases unmatched: 11. CDR3 length: 17 amino acids. The germline V gene has CDR1 MNHNS and CDR2 SASEGT.

This clonotype was observed a few times. The chain carries TRBV6-5 and TRBJ2-3; 7 bases map to TRBD2. The CDR3 has 17 amino acids. Germline lookup yields CDR1 MNHEY and CDR2 SVGAGI. Germline trimming cut 0 bases from V and 2 bases from J; bases unmatched to any gene: 8. Here the CDR3 reads CASSYSASGAITDTQYF. As DNA, the CDR3 is TGTGCCAGCAGTTACTCGGCGAGCGGGGCGATCACAGATACGCAGTATTTT.

This clonotype has more than one count but fewer than ten. V usage is TRBV20-1 and J usage is TRBJ2-3, with D possibly being TRBD2 (6 bases). The V gene's germline CDR1 is DFQATT and CDR2 SNEGSKA (reference sequence). CDR3 size: 14 residues. V lost 3 bases and J 3 bases, leaving 13 bases between the germline ends. CDR3 residues: CSASPGSKTDTQYF. The DNA of the CDR3 is TGCAGTGCTAGTCCCGGGAGTAAGACAGATACGCAGTATTTT.

The chain has TRBV7-2 and TRBJ2-5; tentative D call: TRBD2 (6 bases). V was cut by 9 bases and J by 5 bases, with 16 bases left in between. The length of the CDR3 is 13 residues. Germline V CDR1 and CDR2: SGHTA, FQGNSA. The CDR3 nucleotides are TGTGCCAGTAGCCCGACTAGGTCGGAGACCCAGTACTTC. Encoded protein: CASSPTRSETQYF.

This clonotype was picked up a small number of times. The V call is TRBV10-1, the J call TRBJ2-3, with 8 bases lining up with TRBD2. CDR1 WNHNN and CDR2 SYGVQD come from the germline V gene (reference sequence). The CDR3 is 15 amino acids. J was trimmed by 2 bases and V by 3 bases; bases with no gene match: 4. This CDR3 reads CASSEAGVSTDTQYF. The DNA of the CDR3 is TGCGCCAGCAGTGAAGCGGGAGTATCCACAGATACGCAGTATTTT.

The gene calls are TRBV29-1 and TRBJ2-7; 12 bases map to TRBD2. J lost 6 bases, V lost 4 bases, and 7 bases had no gene match. Germline CDR1 reads SQVTM; CDR2 reads ANQGSEA. This CDR3 region has 14 residues. The chain's CDR3 is CSVAPRTSGIEQYF. The DNA for the CDR3 is TGCAGCGTTGCCCCCCGGACTAGCGGGATCGAGCAGTACTTC.

The rearrangement links TRBV3-1 to TRBJ2-1, with 10 bases that match TRBD2. Trimming cost V 4 bases and J 0 bases; bases outside gene matches: 6. Germline CDR1 reads LGHDT; CDR2 reads YNNKEL (reference sequence). CDR3 size: 17 residues. CDR3 DNA: TGTGCCAGCAGCCGAGGTATAGCGGGAGGCTCCTACAATGAGCAGTTCTTC. Amino acid sequence: CASSRGIAGGSYNEQFF.

This clonotype appeared a few times. The chain recombines TRBV4-1 with TRBJ2-7; 7 bases line up with TRBD2. The CDR3 runs to 13 residues. Germline V gene data show CDR1 as MGHRA and CDR2 as YSYEKL. Trimming cost V 6 bases and J 5 bases; bases outside gene matches: 7. The CDR3 here is CASRGREDHEQYF. The CDR3 DNA follows: TGCGCCAGCAGGGGCCGGGAGGACCACGAGCAGTACTTC.